The sequence of this TCR beta chain was determined in a study of Ad26.COV2.S vaccination and SARS-CoV-2 variants. Whole-study context: Enrollment placed the donor in the COV1001 Ad26.COV2.S trial arm. The study gave Ad26.COV2.S intramuscularly, once or twice 56 days apart. Overall study findings and caveats: Vaccinees displayed broader spike-specific TCR repertoires than placebo recipients. Recipients of vaccine and of placebo showed similar breadth of their non-spike TCR repertoires.

As for this clone: Its specificity is not known.

Clones were read by immunoSEQ multiplex PCR, and TCRdb kept only the in-frame ones, dropping some. The data contain over 300,000 clones, around 82% of them singletons. V lost 1 base and J lost 6; bases outside the gene matches: 1. The CDR3 spans 13 residues. Germline values: CDR1 MNHNS, CDR2 SASEGT. Described treatment: roughly 20 received Ad26.COV2.S at low or high dose, single or two shots; 5 received placebo; per-sample allocation not given. Sampling was performed 63 days after the first vaccine or placebo injection. Sequenced here: peripheral blood, sampled in a trial of Ad26.COV2.S vaccine versus placebo. The sequence derives from a person aged 18 to 65 who received the Ad26.COV2.S COVID-19 vaccine or a placebo. This sequence joins TRBV6-1 and TRBJ1-2, with 8 bases matching TRBD1. Here the CDR3 DNA reads TGTGCCAGCAGTGAAGAACAGGGGGATGGCTACACCTTC. Protein: CASSEEQGDGYTF.